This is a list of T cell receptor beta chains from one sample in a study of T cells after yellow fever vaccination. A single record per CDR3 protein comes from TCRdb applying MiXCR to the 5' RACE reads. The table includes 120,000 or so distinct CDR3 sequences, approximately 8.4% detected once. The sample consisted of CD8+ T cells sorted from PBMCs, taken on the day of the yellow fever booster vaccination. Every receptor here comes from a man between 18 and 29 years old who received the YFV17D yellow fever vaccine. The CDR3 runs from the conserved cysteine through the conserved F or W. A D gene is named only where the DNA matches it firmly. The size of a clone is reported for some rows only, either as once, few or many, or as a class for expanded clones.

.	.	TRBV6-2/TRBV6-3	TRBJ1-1	CASSYKGNTEAFF	TGTGCCAGCAGTTACAAGGGGAACACTGAAGCTTTCTTT
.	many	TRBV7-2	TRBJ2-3	CASSLVGLEPWADTQYF	TGTGCCAGCAGCTTAGTAGGCTTAGAACCCTGGGCAGATACGCAGTATTTT
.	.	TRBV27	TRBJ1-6	CASTFSPNSPLHF	TGTGCCAGCACGTTCTCACCGAATTCACCCCTCCACTTT
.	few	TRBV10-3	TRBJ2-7	CAIAGTGLYEQYF	TGTGCCATCGCAGGTACGGGGCTCTACGAGCAGTACTTC
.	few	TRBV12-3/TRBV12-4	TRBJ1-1	CASNNYGMRNTEAFF	TGTGCCAGCAACAACTACGGGATGCGGAACACTGAAGCTTTCTTT
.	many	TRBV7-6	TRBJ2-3	CASSLAGATTDTQYF	TGTGCCAGCAGCTTAGCCGGGGCCACCACAGATACGCAGTATTTT
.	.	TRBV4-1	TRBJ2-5	CASSQGFTGADQETQYF	TGCGCCAGCAGCCAAGGGTTTACGGGGGCAGACCAAGAGACCCAGTACTTC
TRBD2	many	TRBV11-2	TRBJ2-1	CASSLPQRGYNEQFF	TGTGCCAGCAGCTTACCCCAGCGGGGATACAATGAGCAGTTCTTC
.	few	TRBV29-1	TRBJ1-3	CSASRTDDSGNTIYF	TGCAGCGCCTCCCGGACGGACGACTCTGGAAACACCATATATTTT
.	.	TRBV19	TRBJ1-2	CASSPRPGGFESF	TGTGCCAGTAGTCCCCGGCCAGGCGGTTTCGAATCCTTC
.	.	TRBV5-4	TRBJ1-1	CASSVWNTEAFF	TGTGCCAGCAGCGTCTGGAACACTGAAGCTTTCTTT
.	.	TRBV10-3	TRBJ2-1	CAISESASGVYNEQFF	TGTGCCATCAGTGAGTCAGCATCAGGGGTGTACAATGAGCAGTTCTTC
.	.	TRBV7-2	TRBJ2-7	CASSLTLDSSQQYF	TGTGCCAGCAGCTTGACCTTAGATAGCTCTCAGCAGTACTTC
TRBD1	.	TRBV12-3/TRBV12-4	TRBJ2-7	CASSEDRPEQYF	TGTGCCAGCAGTGAGGACAGGCCCGAGCAGTACTTC
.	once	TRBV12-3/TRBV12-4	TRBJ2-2	CASRGISAGELFF	TGTGCCAGCAGGGGAATTTCGGCCGGGGAGCTGTTTTTT
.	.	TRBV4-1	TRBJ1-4	CASTLDPGVSEKLFF	TGCGCCAGCACCCTAGACCCGGGGGTTTCGGAAAAACTGTTTTTT
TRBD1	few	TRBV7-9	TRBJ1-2	CASSPPGQGPRYGYTF	TGTGCCAGCAGCCCCCCGGGACAGGGGCCCCGCTATGGCTACACCTTC
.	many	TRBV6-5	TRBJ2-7	CASSYSSGGEQYF	TGTGCCAGCAGTTACTCGTCCGGTGGGGAGCAGTACTTC
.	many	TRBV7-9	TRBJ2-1	CASSLVFNEQFF	TGTGCCAGCAGCTTAGTTTTCAATGAGCAGTTCTTC
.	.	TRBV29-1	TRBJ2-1	CSFGAAGTGNEQFF	TGCAGCTTCGGGGCGGCGGGGACGGGCAATGAGCAGTTCTTC
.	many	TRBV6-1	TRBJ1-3	CASSETGDSGNTIYF	TGTGCCAGCAGTGAAACGGGGGACTCTGGAAACACCATATATTTT
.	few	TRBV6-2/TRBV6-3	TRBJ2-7	CASSFDPAIGDPYEQYF	TGTGCCAGCAGTTTCGACCCAGCAATAGGGGACCCCTACGAGCAGTACTTC
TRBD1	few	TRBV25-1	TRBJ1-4	CASSERPGQVNEKLFF	TGTGCCAGCAGTGAACGTCCGGGACAGGTTAATGAAAAACTGTTTTTT
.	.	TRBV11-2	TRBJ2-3	CASSLGSLTDTQYF	TGTGCCAGCAGCTTAGGTTCCCTCACAGATACGCAGTATTTT
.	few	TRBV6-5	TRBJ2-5	CASSYSQAKETQYF	TGTGCCAGCAGTTACTCCCAGGCTAAAGAGACCCAGTACTTC
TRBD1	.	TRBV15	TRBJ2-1	CATSRGPTGAIDNEQFF	TGTGCCACCAGCAGGGGTCCGACAGGGGCGATTGACAATGAGCAGTTCTTC
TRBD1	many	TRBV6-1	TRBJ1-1	CASRRTGAPHEAFF	TGTGCCAGCAGGCGAACAGGGGCCCCGCATGAAGCTTTCTTT
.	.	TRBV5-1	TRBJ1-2	CASSAVHNYGYTF	TGCGCCAGCAGCGCGGTCCATAACTATGGCTACACCTTC
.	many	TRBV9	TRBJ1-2	CASSVGGPTNYGYTF	TGTGCCAGCAGCGTAGGAGGGCCCACTAACTATGGCTACACCTTC
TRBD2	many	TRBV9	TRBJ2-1	CASSEPLAGGNEQFF	TGTGCCAGCAGCGAGCCCCTAGCGGGGGGCAATGAGCAGTTCTTC
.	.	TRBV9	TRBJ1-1	CASSVGTGPSTEAFF	TGTGCCAGCAGCGTAGGAACGGGTCCCTCGACTGAAGCTTTCTTT
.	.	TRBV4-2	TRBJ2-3	CASSQDDPGFSTDTQYF	TGTGCCAGCAGCCAAGATGACCCGGGGTTTAGCACAGATACGCAGTATTTT
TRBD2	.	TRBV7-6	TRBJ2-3	CASSPERGGGTDTQYF	TGTGCCAGCAGCCCGGAGCGGGGGGGCGGGACAGATACGCAGTATTTT
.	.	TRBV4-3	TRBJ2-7	CASSQGDGRPYEQYF	TGCGCCAGCAGCCAAGGGGACGGGAGACCCTACGAGCAGTACTTC
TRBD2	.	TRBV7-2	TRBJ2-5	CASILGGAAETQYF	TGTGCCAGCATCCTCGGGGGGGCGGCAGAGACCCAGTACTTC
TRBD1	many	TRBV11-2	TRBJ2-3	CASSLPGQGAWDTQYF	TGTGCCAGCAGCTTACCGGGACAGGGGGCGTGGGATACGCAGTATTTT
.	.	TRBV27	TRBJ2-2	CASSSPITGELFF	TGTGCCAGCAGTTCCCCGATCACCGGGGAGCTGTTTTTT
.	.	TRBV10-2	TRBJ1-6	CASKMTDRNSPLHF	TGCGCCAGCAAGATGACGGATAGGAATTCACCCCTCCACTTT
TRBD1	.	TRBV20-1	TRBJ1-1	CIDGDRGDTEAFF	TGCATCGATGGGGACAGGGGAGACACTGAAGCTTTCTTT
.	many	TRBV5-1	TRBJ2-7	CASNPYRDNGYEQYF	TGCGCCAGCAACCCATACCGGGACAACGGCTACGAGCAGTACTTC
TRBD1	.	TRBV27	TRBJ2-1	CASSPGTGYNEQFF	TGTGCCAGCAGTCCCGGGACAGGGTACAATGAGCAGTTCTTC
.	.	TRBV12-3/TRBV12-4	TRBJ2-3	CASRPVGAGAPGDTQYF	TGTGCCAGCAGGCCAGTCGGGGCGGGGGCGCCCGGGGATACGCAGTATTTT
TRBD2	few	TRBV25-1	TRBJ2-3	CASSELRLADDTDTQYF	TGTGCCAGCAGTGAATTGCGACTAGCGGATGACACAGATACGCAGTATTTT
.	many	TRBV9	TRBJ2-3	CASSADLLRGTDTQYF	TGTGCCAGCAGCGCAGATCTACTGCGGGGCACAGATACGCAGTATTTT
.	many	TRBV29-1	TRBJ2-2	CSVVFRERYTGELFF	TGCAGCGTTGTTTTCAGGGAACGTTACACCGGGGAGCTGTTTTTT